The sample holds many counts of the clone carrying this T cell receptor (beta chain). Its antigen is not identified. The germline V gene has CDR1 MDHEN and CDR2 SYDVKM. This CDR3 is built from 15 residues. Trimming at V came to 6 bases and at J to 7 bases, leaving 12 bases not matched to a gene. Each CDR3 protein is one row after TCRdb ran MiXCR on the reads. The sample includes around 260,000 distinct CDR3 sequences, approximately 8.3% of them seen just once. This record belongs to a study of T cell repertoires in cytomegalovirus infection. Across the study: Public TCR beta signature analysis indicated the presence of both CMV infection and matching HLA type. Study outcomes and limitations: Predominance within the ex vivo response was attributable to HLA-C-restricted CMV-specific TCR beta clonotypes. Using cumulative public TCR beta family frequency, the authors identified those who carried CMV together with the relevant HLA.

The chain uses TRBV28 and TRBJ2-7; 10 bases are a match to TRBD1. The sample was PBMCs. This clonotype originated in a human donor in good health (CMV status not recorded). Some clones in this sample may be carry-over from other donors' samples. This CDR3 is CASRPRDRGNDEQYF. CDR3 DNA: TGTGCCAGCAGGCCCCGGGACAGGGGAAATGATGAGCAGTACTTC.